A selection of T cell receptor beta chains follows, all from one sample in a study of T cell changes during pregnancy in multiple sclerosis. Data came from immunoSEQ multiplex PCR; TCRdb stores just in-frame clones and leaves some out. The table records about 51,000 clones, around 93% of them present only once. The specimen comprised peripheral blood, sampled in the second trimester of pregnancy. These receptors were obtained from a female donor with multiple sclerosis, enrolled in a pregnancy study. The CDR3 runs from the conserved cysteine through the conserved F or W. Fields, in order: D gene, J gene, clone size, V gene, CDR3 protein, CDR3 DNA. D genes are given only for firm matches. Size is stated for part of the rows, as once, few or many counts, or as a class when the clone is expanded.

d_gene: TRBD2
j_gene: TRBJ2-1
abundance: -
v_gene: TRBV28
CDR3aa: CASRRLAGVALNEQFF
CDR3nt: TGTGCCAGCAGACGACTAGCGGGAGTAGCCCTCAATGAGCAGTTCTTC

d_gene: TRBD1
j_gene: TRBJ2-7
abundance: once
v_gene: TRBV6-6
CDR3aa: CASSLAGTEFEQYF
CDR3nt: TGTGCCAGCAGCCTTGCCGGGACAGAATTCGAGCAGTACTTC

d_gene: TRBD2
j_gene: TRBJ2-1
abundance: -
v_gene: TRBV30
CDR3aa: CAWSPTSGISYNEQFF
CDR3nt: TGTGCCTGGAGTCCGACTAGCGGGATCTCCTACAATGAGCAGTTCTTC

d_gene: -
j_gene: TRBJ1-4
abundance: -
v_gene: TRBV7-9
CDR3aa: CASSLEGGGQEKLFF
CDR3nt: TGTGCCAGCAGCTTAGAAGGCGGGGGTCAGGAAAAACTGTTTTTT

d_gene: TRBD1
j_gene: TRBJ2-7
abundance: -
v_gene: TRBV27
CDR3aa: CASRAGGDRGTGEQYF
CDR3nt: TGTGCCAGCAGGGCTGGGGGGGACAGGGGGACGGGAGAGCAGTACTTC

d_gene: TRBD2
j_gene: TRBJ2-2
abundance: -
v_gene: TRBV7-9
CDR3aa: CASSQPPGRGGSNTGELFF
CDR3nt: TGTGCCAGCAGCCAACCTCCGGGTAGGGGCGGGAGTAACACCGGGGAGCTGTTTTTT

d_gene: -
j_gene: TRBJ2-3
abundance: -
v_gene: TRBV7-2
CDR3aa: CASSFTTANAQYF
CDR3nt: TGTGCCAGCAGCTTCACAACAGCTAACGCGCAGTATTTT

d_gene: -
j_gene: TRBJ2-3
abundance: -
v_gene: TRBV19
CDR3aa: CASTPRGYKQTDTQYF
CDR3nt: TGTGCCAGTACCCCCCGGGGGTACAAGCAGACAGATACGCAGTATTTT

d_gene: -
j_gene: TRBJ2-3
abundance: -
v_gene: TRBV11-2
CDR3aa: CASSLGGSSTDTQYF
CDR3nt: TGTGCCAGCAGCTTAGGAGGCTCTAGCACAGATACGCAGTATTTT

d_gene: TRBD2
j_gene: TRBJ2-2
abundance: once
v_gene: TRBV27
CDR3aa: CASSLPLRQSGTSGRAVTGELFF
CDR3nt: TGTGCCAGCAGTTTACCCTTGCGTCAATCCGGGACTAGCGGGAGGGCCGTCACCGGGGAGCTGTTTTTT

d_gene: TRBD2
j_gene: TRBJ2-4
abundance: -
v_gene: TRBV12-5
CDR3aa: CASGPPGGSGWAKNIQYF
CDR3nt: TGTGCTAGTGGTCCCCCTGGCGGGAGCGGTTGGGCCAAAAACATTCAGTACTTC

d_gene: -
j_gene: TRBJ2-1
abundance: -
v_gene: TRBV7-9
CDR3aa: CASSLNGANEQFF
CDR3nt: TGTGCCAGCAGCTTAAATGGGGCAAATGAGCAGTTCTTC

d_gene: TRBD1
j_gene: TRBJ2-2
abundance: -
v_gene: TRBV25-1
CDR3aa: CASSGYQGADTGELFF
CDR3nt: TGTGCCAGCAGTGGGTACCAGGGGGCGGACACCGGGGAGCTGTTTTTT

d_gene: TRBD2
j_gene: TRBJ2-7
abundance: once
v_gene: TRBV7-9
CDR3aa: CASSRLAGEVEQYF
CDR3nt: TGTGCCAGCAGCCGACTAGCGGGAGAGGTCGAGCAGTACTTC

d_gene: -
j_gene: TRBJ2-7
abundance: -
v_gene: TRBV10-3
CDR3aa: CAISESEQGYEQYF
CDR3nt: TGTGCCATCAGTGAGTCAGAACAGGGCTACGAGCAGTACTTC

d_gene: -
j_gene: TRBJ1-2
abundance: -
v_gene: TRBV4-1
CDR3aa: CASSQATTGVLYGYTF
CDR3nt: TGCGCCAGCAGCCAAGCGACGACAGGAGTCCTCTATGGCTACACCTTC

d_gene: -
j_gene: TRBJ2-1
abundance: -
v_gene: TRBV6-1
CDR3aa: CASSEGSSLSYNEQFF
CDR3nt: TGTGCCAGCAGTGAAGGAAGTAGCCTCTCCTACAATGAGCAGTTCTTC

d_gene: TRBD1
j_gene: TRBJ2-7
abundance: -
v_gene: TRBV7-2
CDR3aa: CASSFPGTGVNEQYF
CDR3nt: TGTGCCAGCAGCTTTCCCGGGACAGGGGTAAACGAGCAGTACTTC

d_gene: TRBD1
j_gene: TRBJ2-7
abundance: -
v_gene: TRBV27
CDR3aa: CASSLIGTGGMYEQYF
CDR3nt: TGTGCCAGCAGTTTAATCGGGACAGGGGGCATGTACGAGCAGTACTTC